This T cell receptor (beta chain) was obtained from a study of control samples from healthy donors and cancer patients (dated by TCRdb to about 2020). The CDR3 covers 16 residues, taking in both the cysteine and the phenylalanine. Only the CDR3 portion is preserved as DNA: 48 bases, with reading frame beginning at the first base. Trimming removed 7 bases from V and 2 bases from J, leaving 15 bases between the germline ends. CDR1 is given as LGHDT and CDR2 as YNNKEL, both from the germline V gene (reference sequence). The library was made by the immunoSEQ multiplex PCR assay. TCRdb retrieved this table from immuneACCESS and kept in-frame rearrangements only. Not all clones are present; in checked studies, unresolved V genes account for under half, and no reason is known for the remainder. The sample table contains approximately 87,000 clones; only one count was recorded for 80% to 95% of them. Roughly 1.3% of the sample is held by the ten biggest clonotypes.

A note on this clone: The antigen this receptor binds is unknown. It has no much larger one-base neighbor in the sample; base qualities were not kept.

This receptor chain uses TRBV3-1 (or the pseudogene TRBV3-2) and TRBJ1-6, and TRBD1 may be the D gene, going by 6 matching bases. Input material: PBMCs. The source is a woman in her thirties or forties with lung cancer. Here is the DNA: TGTGCCAGCACCCCCAGGGGTGGCACCTATAATTCACCCCTCCACTTT. This is translated as CASTPRGGTYNSPLHF.